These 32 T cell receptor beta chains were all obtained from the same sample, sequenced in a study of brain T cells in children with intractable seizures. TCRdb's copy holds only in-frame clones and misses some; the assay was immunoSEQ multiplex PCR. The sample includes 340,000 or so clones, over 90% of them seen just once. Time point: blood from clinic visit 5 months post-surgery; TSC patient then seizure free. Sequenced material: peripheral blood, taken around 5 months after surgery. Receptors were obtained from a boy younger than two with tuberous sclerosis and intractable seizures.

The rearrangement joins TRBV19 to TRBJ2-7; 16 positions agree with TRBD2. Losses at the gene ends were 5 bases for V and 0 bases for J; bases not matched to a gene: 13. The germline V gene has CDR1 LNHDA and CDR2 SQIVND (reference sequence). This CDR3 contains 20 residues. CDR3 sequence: CASSLGLAGGPRYSSYEQYF. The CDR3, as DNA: TGTGCCAGTAGTTTGGGACTAGCGGGAGGGCCGAGGTATAGCTCCTACGAGCAGTACTTC.

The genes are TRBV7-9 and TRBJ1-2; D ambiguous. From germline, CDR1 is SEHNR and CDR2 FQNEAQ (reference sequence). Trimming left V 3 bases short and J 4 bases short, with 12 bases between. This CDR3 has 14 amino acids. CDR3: CASSFAEVGYGYTF. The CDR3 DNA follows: TGTGCCAGCAGCTTCGCAGAGGTGGGCTATGGCTACACCTTC.

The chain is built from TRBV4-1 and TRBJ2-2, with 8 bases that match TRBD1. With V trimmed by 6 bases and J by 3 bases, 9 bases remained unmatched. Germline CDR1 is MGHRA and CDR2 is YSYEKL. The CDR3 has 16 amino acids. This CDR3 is CASSLPGGSYTGELFF. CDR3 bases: TGCGCCAGCAGTCTCCCAGGGGGCAGTTACACCGGGGAGCTGTTTTTT.

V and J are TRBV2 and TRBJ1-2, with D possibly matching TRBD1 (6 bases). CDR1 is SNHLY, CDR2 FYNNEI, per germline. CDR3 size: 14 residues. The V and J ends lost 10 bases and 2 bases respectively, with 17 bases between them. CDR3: CAIARGTLNYGYTF. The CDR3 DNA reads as TGTGCCATCGCTAGAGGGACACTAAACTATGGCTACACCTTC.

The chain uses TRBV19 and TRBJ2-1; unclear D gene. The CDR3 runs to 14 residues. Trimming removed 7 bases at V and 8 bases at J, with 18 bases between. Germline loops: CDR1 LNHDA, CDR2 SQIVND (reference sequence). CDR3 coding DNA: TGTGCCAGTACCAAAGCCCCACGTTCGGATGAGCAGTTCTTC. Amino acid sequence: CASTKAPRSDEQFF. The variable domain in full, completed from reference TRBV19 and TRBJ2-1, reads DGGITQSPKYLFRKEGQNVTLSCEQNLNHDAMYWYRQDPGQGLRLIYYSQIVNDFQKGDIAEGYSVSREKKESFPLTVTSAQKNPTAFYLCASTKAPRSDEQFFGPGTRLTVL.

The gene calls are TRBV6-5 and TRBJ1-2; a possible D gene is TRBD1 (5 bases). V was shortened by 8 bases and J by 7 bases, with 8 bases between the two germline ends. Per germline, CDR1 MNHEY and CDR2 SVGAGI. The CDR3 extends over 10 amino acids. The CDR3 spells CASRGSGYTF. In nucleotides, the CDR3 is TGTGCCAGCCGGGGGAGTGGCTACACCTTC.

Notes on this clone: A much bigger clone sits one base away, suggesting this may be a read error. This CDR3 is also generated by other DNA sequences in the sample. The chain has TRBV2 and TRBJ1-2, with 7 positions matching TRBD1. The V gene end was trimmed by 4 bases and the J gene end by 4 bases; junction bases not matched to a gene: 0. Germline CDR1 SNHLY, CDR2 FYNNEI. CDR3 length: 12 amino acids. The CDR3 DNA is TGTGCCAGCAGTGCAGGGGGCTATGGCTACACCTTC. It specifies CASSAGGYGYTF.

CDR3 DNA: TGTGCCAGCAGTGACATGGGCGGGGGTCTCAATGAGCAGTTCTTC. This sequence encodes CASSDMGGGLNEQFF. This chain joins TRBV6-4 and TRBJ2-1; 7 bases are shared with TRBD2. The V segment lost 2 bases and the J segment 6 bases; nucleotides outside the gene matches: 7. CDR1 MRHNA and CDR2 SNTAGT come from the germline V gene. The CDR3 consists of 15 residues.

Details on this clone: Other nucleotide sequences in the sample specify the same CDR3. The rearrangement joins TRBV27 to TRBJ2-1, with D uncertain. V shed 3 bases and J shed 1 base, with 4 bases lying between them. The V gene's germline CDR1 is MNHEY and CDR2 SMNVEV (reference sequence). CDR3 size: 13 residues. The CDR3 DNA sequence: TGTGCCAGCAGTTTGAGGTCCTACAATGAGCAGTTCTTC. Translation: CASSLRSYNEQFF.

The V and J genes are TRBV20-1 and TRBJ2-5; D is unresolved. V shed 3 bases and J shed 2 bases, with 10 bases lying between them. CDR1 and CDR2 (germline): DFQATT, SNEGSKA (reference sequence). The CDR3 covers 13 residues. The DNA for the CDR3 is TGCAGTGCTAGTCATGACCCGCAAGAGACCCAGTACTTC. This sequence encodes CSASHDPQETQYF.

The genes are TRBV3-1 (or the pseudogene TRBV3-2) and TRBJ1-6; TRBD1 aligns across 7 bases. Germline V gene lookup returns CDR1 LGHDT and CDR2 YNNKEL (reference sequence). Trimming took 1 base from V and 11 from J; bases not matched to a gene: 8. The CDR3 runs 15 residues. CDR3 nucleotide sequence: TGTGCCAGCAGCCAAGTTTTACAGGGGTATGCACCCCTCCACTTT. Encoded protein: CASSQVLQGYAPLHF.

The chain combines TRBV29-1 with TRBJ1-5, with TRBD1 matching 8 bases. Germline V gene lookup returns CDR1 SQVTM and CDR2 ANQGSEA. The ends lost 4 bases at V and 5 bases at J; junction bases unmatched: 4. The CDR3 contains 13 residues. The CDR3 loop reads CSVGTGWDQPQHF. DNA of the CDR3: TGCAGCGTTGGGACAGGGTGGGATCAGCCCCAGCATTTT.

The CDR3 protein is CASSFGGLYNEQFF. CDR3 DNA: TGTGCCAGCAGTTTTGGGGGGCTTTACAATGAGCAGTTCTTC. This chain uses TRBV6-5 with TRBJ2-1; D is possibly TRBD1 or TRBD2 (6 bases each). V was pared by 4 bases and J by 4 bases, with 11 bases between. This CDR3 comprises 14 residues. Per the germline V gene, CDR1 is MNHEY and CDR2 is SVGAGI.

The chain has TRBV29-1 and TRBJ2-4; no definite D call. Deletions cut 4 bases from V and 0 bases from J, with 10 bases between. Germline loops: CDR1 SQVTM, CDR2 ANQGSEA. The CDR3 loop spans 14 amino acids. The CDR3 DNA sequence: TGCAGCGTTGGATCCCCTCTAGCCAAAAACATTCAGTACTTC. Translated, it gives CSVGSPLAKNIQYF.

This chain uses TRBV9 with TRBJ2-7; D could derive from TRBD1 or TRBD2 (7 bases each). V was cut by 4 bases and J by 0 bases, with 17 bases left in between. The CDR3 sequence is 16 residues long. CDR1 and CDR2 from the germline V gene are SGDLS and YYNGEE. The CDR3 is CASSSGGLSSSYEQYF. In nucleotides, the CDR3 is TGTGCCAGCAGCTCAGGGGGACTATCGAGCTCCTACGAGCAGTACTTC.

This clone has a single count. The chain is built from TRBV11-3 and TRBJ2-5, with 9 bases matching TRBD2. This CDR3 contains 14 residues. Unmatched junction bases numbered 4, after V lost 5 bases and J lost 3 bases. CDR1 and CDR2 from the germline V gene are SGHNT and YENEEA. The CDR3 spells CASSTLAGEETQYF. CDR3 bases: TGTGCCAGCAGCACCTTAGCGGGAGAAGAGACCCAGTACTTC.

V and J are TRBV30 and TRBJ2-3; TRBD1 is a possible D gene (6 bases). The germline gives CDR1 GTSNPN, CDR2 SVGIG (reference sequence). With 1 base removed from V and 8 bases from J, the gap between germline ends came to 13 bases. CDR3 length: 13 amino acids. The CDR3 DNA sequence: TGTGCCTGGAGTGAGACCTCACAGGGTACGCAGTATTTT. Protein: CAWSETSQGTQYF.

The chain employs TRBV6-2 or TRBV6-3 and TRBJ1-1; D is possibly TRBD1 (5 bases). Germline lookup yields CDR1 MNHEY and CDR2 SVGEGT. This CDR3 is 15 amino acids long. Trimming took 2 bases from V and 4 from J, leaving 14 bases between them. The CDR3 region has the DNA TGTGCCAGCAGTTACCCAAACGCAGGGCCCACTGAAGCTTTCTTT. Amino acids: CASSYPNAGPTEAFF.

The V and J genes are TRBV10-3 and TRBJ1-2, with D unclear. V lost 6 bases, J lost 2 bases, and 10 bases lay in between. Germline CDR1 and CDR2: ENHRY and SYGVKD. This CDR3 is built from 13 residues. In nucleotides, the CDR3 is TGTGCCATCAGCCAAGACGGGAACTATGGCTACACCTTC. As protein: CAISQDGNYGYTF.

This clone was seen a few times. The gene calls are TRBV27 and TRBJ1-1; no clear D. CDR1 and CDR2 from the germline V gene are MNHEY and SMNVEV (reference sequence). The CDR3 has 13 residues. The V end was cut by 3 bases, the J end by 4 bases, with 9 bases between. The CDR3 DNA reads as TGTGCCAGCAGTTTCAGTAAAATCACTGAAGCTTTCTTT. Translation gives CASSFSKITEAFF.

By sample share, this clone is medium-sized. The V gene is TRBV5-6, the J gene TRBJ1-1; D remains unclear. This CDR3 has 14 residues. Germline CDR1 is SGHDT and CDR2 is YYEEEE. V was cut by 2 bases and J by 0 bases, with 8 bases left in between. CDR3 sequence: CASSFFQMNTEAFF. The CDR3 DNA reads TGTGCCAGCAGCTTTTTTCAGATGAACACTGAAGCTTTCTTT.

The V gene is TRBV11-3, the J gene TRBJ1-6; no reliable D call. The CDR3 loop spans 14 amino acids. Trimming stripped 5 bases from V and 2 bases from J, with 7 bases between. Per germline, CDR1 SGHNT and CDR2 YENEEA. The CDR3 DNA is TGTGCCAGCAGCCTTACCCCCTATAATTCACCCCTCCACTTT. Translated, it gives CASSLTPYNSPLHF.

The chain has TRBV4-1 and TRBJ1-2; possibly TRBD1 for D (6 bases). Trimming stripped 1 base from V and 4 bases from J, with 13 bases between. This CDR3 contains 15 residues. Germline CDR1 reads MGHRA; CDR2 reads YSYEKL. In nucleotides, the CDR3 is TGCGCCAGCAGCCAAGGGACAGCGATGGCCTATGGCTACACCTTC. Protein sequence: CASSQGTAMAYGYTF.

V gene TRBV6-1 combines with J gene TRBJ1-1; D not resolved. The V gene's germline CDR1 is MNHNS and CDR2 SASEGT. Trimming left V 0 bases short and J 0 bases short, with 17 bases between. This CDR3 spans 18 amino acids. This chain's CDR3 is CASSEALSWFGMNTEAFF. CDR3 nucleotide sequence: TGTGCCAGCAGTGAAGCGCTATCGTGGTTCGGGATGAACACTGAAGCTTTCTTT.

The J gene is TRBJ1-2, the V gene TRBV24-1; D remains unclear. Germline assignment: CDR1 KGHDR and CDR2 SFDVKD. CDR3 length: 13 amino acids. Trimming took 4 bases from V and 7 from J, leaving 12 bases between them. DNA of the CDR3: TGTGCCACCAGTGACCCGTCAATGACTGGCTACACCTTC. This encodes CATSDPSMTGYTF.

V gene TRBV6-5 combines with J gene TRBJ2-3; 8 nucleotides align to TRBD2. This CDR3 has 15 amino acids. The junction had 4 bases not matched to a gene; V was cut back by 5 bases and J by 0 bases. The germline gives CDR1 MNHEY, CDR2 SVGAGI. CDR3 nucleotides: TGTGCCAGCAGTCCCGCTAGCGGGAGCACAGATACGCAGTATTTT. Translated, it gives CASSPASGSTDTQYF.

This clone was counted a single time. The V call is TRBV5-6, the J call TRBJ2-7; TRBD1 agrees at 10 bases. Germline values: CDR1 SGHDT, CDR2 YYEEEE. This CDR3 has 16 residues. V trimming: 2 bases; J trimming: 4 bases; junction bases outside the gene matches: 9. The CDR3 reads CASSFFLWDRGYEQYF. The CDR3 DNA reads TGTGCCAGCAGCTTCTTCCTCTGGGACAGGGGATACGAGCAGTACTTC. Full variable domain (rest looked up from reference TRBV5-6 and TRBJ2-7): DAGVTQSPTHLIKTRGQQVTLRCSPKSGHDTVSWYQQALGQGPQFIFQYYEEEERQRGNFPDRFSGHQFPNYSSELNVNALLLGDSALYLCASSFFLWDRGYEQYFGPGTRLTVT.

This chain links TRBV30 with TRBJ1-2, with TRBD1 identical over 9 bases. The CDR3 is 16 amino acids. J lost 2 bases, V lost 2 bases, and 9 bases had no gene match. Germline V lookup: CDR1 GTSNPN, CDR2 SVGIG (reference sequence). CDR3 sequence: CAWSTSRTGANYGYTF. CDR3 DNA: TGTGCCTGGAGTACTAGTAGGACAGGGGCGAACTATGGCTACACCTTC.

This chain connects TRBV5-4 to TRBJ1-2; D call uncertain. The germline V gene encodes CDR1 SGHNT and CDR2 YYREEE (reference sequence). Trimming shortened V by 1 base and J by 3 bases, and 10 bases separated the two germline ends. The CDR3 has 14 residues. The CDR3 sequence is CASSLSIRDYGYTF. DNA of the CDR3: TGTGCCAGCAGCTTGTCCATTAGGGACTATGGCTACACCTTC.

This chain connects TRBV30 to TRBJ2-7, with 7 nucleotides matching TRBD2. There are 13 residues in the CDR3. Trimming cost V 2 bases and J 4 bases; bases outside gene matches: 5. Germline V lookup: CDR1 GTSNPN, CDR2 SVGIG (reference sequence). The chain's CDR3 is CAWSYGGTYEQYF. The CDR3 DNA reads TGTGCCTGGAGTTACGGGGGGACGTACGAGCAGTACTTC.

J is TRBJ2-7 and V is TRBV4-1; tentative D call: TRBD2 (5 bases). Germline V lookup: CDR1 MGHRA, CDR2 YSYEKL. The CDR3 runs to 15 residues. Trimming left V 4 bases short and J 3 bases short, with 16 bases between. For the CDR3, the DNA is TGCGCCAGCAGCCTCGGACGTCGAGGAGGCTACGAGCAGTACTTC. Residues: CASSLGRRGGYEQYF.

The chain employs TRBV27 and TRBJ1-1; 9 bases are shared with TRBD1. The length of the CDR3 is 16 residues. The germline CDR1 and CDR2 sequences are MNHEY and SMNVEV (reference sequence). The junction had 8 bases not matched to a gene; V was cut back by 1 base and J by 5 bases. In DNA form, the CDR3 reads TGTGCCAGCAGTTTATGGGGGACAGGGCCAGGAACTGAAGCTTTCTTT. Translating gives CASSLWGTGPGTEAFF.